This is a list of T cell receptor beta chains from one sample in a study of control samples from healthy donors and cancer patients. TCRdb keeps only in-frame clones here, not all; method: immunoSEQ multiplex PCR. Among 85,000 to 120,000 clones, about 90% were seen once, and the ten largest hold less than 2.5%. The specimen was blood. These receptors originate from a woman under 30 in good health. The CDR3 runs from the conserved cysteine through the conserved F or W. Each record gives: J gene, D gene, V gene, clone size, CDR3 protein, CDR3 DNA. D genes are given only for firm matches. Where a row states a size, it is once, few, many or the class of an expanded clone; other rows omit it.

TRBJ1-6,TRBD1,TRBV28,.,CASSFRGQPNSPLHF,TGTGCCAGCAGTTTCCGGGGACAGCCAAATTCACCCCTCCACTTT
TRBJ1-2,.,TRBV11-3,.,CASSLEDRNYGYTF,TGTGCCAGCAGCTTAGAAGACAGAAACTATGGCTACACCTTC
TRBJ2-1,.,TRBV24-1,.,CATSVGQARNEQFF,TGTGCCACCAGTGTTGGTCAGGCGAGGAATGAGCAGTTCTTC
TRBJ1-1,.,TRBV7-9,.,CASSLLSTEAFF,TGTGCCAGCAGCCTATTGAGCACTGAAGCTTTCTTT
TRBJ2-3,TRBD2,TRBV7-6,.,CASSLAGAGGTDTQYF,TGTGCCAGCAGCTTAGCAGGAGCGGGGGGCACAGATACGCAGTATTTT
TRBJ1-6,.,TRBV27,.,CASSWVDNSPLHF,TGTGCCAGCAGTTGGGTTGATAATTCACCCCTCCACTTT
TRBJ1-1,.,TRBV10-3,once,CAISERGAATEAFF,TGTGCCATCAGTGAACGGGGGGCGGCCACTGAAGCTTTCTTT
TRBJ2-3,TRBD1,TRBV10-1,.,CASSEGTGDYGDTQYF,TGCGCCAGCAGTGAAGGGACAGGGGATTATGGAGATACGCAGTATTTT
TRBJ2-2,.,TRBV11-2,.,CASSPRDTPTGELFF,TGTGCCAGCAGCCCACGGGACACCCCCACCGGGGAGCTGTTTTTT
TRBJ2-3,.,TRBV19,.,CASSFPRDSPTDTQYF,TGTGCCAGTAGTTTCCCCAGGGATTCCCCCACAGATACGCAGTATTTT
TRBJ2-2,.,TRBV11-3,.,CASSPHGDTGELFF,TGTGCCAGCAGCCCCCACGGTGACACCGGGGAGCTGTTTTTT
TRBJ1-4,.,TRBV11-3,.,CASSPQGNEKLFF,TGTGCCAGCAGCCCCCAGGGTAATGAAAAACTGTTTTTT
TRBJ2-7,TRBD1,TRBV24-1,.,CTTRGDRSYEQYF,TGTACCACCAGAGGGGACAGGTCCTACGAGCAGTACTTC
TRBJ1-4,.,TRBV15,.,CATSRAPTGNEKLFF,TGTGCCACCAGCAGAGCCCCTACAGGGAATGAAAAACTGTTTTTT
TRBJ1-2,.,TRBV6-5,.,CASSPLGHYGYTF,TGTGCCAGCAGTCCTCTGGGGCACTATGGCTACACCTTC
TRBJ2-7,TRBD2,TRBV5-4,.,CASSTYSGSTYEQYF,TGTGCCAGCAGCACATATAGCGGGAGCACCTACGAGCAGTACTTC